Each of the 3 T cell receptor beta chains below was sequenced from the same sample in a study of graft-versus-host responses after intestinal transplantation. Profiled with immunoSEQ multiplex PCR; TCRdb holds only in-frame clones, not every one. This sample carries approximately 26,000 clones, less than 90% of them seen once, and the ten largest clones take 0.95% to 1.2%. The sequences come from PBMCs, collected approximately 29 days after intestinal transplant. All receptors come from a human patient who received an intestinal transplant, so some T cells may come from the graft donor.

V and J are TRBV7-2 and TRBJ2-1; perhaps TRBD1 as D (6 bases). Trimming pared 2 bases from V and 0 bases from J, leaving 8 bases between. This CDR3 has 15 amino acids. Germline CDR1 reads SGHTA; CDR2 reads FQGNSA. The CDR3: CASSLSGVSYNEQFF. The CDR3 region has the DNA TGTGCCAGCAGCTTATCAGGGGTCTCCTACAATGAGCAGTTCTTC.

As to this clone: Other DNA sequences in this sample translate to the same CDR3. V gene TRBV4-2 combines with J gene TRBJ2-2; tentatively, D is TRBD2 (6 bases). CDR1 and CDR2 from the germline V gene are LGHNA and YNFKEQ. The CDR3 runs to 13 residues. V lost 4 bases, J lost 9 bases, and 12 bases lay in between. The CDR3 region has the DNA TGTGCCAGCAGCCCGTCTAGCGCTCGGGAGCTGTTTTTT. Encoded protein: CASSPSSARELFF.

The CDR3 sequence is CASSPSLPEAFF. The CDR3 region has the DNA TGTGCCAGCAGTCCTAGCTTGCCTGAAGCTTTCTTT. The V call is TRBV28, the J call TRBJ1-1; D is unresolved. V was trimmed by 5 bases and J by 6 bases, leaving 10 bases between them. The germline gives CDR1 MDHEN, CDR2 SYDVKM. The CDR3 is made up of 12 amino acids.